This T cell receptor beta chain was found in a study of CD4 and CD8 cells across lung adenocarcinoma regions. Trimming left V 5 bases short and J 6 bases short, with 13 bases between. CDR1 and CDR2 (germline): MNHNS, SASEGT. There are 14 residues in the CDR3. The patients had localized lung adenocarcinoma, a non-small cell subtype. TCRdb re-derived calls from the PCR reads in MiXCR, one entry per CDR3 protein. The sample yields under 12,000 distinct CDR3 sequences, less than 70% seen once. The sequence was obtained from a male donor with lung adenocarcinoma. The CD4 and CD8 labels of this study may be unreliable. Sequencing used CD8+ T cells from the margin of a lung tumor. The chain couples TRBV6-1 to TRBJ2-2, with D maybe TRBD1 (5 bases). CDR3 nucleotide sequence: TGTGCCAGCAGTCAGGGAATTGGAGCCGGGGAGCTGTTTTTT. Amino acids: CASSQGIGAGELFF.